These 28 T cell receptor beta chains share one sample of origin, sequenced in a study of shared T cell receptors in the human thymus. The assay was immunoSEQ multiplex PCR, and TCRdb's table has in-frame clones only and misses some. The top ten hold 0.01% of the sample, which has hundreds of thousands of clones, over 75% seen once. These same data were also listed under a study on human thymus T cells.

Specimen: thymocytes. The receptors were sampled from a boy younger than two with a congenital heart defect.

The chain carries TRBV21-1 and TRBJ2-2; TRBD2 is taken as the D call from the table, unchecked against the DNA. TRBV21-1 is shown as a pseudogene. CDR3 size: 11 residues. The CDR3 coding sequence is TGTGCCAGCAGCAACTCCGGGGAGCTGTTTTTT. This sequence encodes CASSNSGELFF.

The chain joins TRBV27 to TRBJ2-5; a possible D gene is TRBD1 (5 bases). Between the trimmed V and J ends, which lost 2 bases and 7 bases, there was a span of 11 bases. Germline-derived CDR1 and CDR2 are MNHEY and SMNVEV (reference sequence). The CDR3 runs to 13 residues. DNA for the CDR3: TGTGCCAGCAGTTTAAGCTCTAGGGGGACCCAGTACTTC. Its protein is CASSLSSRGTQYF.

This chain uses TRBV29-1 with TRBJ2-7; 8 nucleotides agree with TRBD2. The junction had 14 bases not matched to a gene; V was cut back by 6 bases and J by 4 bases. CDR1 and CDR2 (germline): SQVTM, ANQGSEA. The CDR3 totals 15 residues. CDR3 bases: TGCAGCGTGGGTGGCGGGAGGACCCCCTATTACGAGCAGTACTTC. Amino acid sequence: CSVGGGRTPYYEQYF.

This clone was detected once. The rearrangement joins TRBV30 to TRBJ1-5; possible D gene TRBD1, 6 bases. Germline V gene data show CDR1 as GTSNPN and CDR2 as SVGIG (reference sequence). V lost 3 bases, J lost 4 bases, and 7 bases lay in between. This CDR3 comprises 12 residues. In DNA form, the CDR3 reads TGTGCCTGGAGCGACAGGAATCAGCCCCAGCATTTT. This sequence encodes CAWSDRNQPQHF.

V and J are TRBV4-3 and TRBJ2-1; TRBD1 matches 8 bases. V trimming: 4 bases; J trimming: 6 bases; junction bases outside the gene matches: 17. Germline CDR1 reads LGHNA; CDR2 reads YSLEER. The CDR3 totals 18 residues. CDR3: CASSLLPLNSDRGNEQFF. The CDR3 nucleotides read TGCGCCAGCAGCCTACTACCTTTGAATTCCGACAGGGGCAATGAGCAGTTCTTC.

The rearrangement links TRBV5-4 to TRBJ2-3, with 14 bases matching TRBD2. Losses at the gene ends were 5 bases for V and 2 bases for J; bases not matched to a gene: 16. Germline V gives CDR1 SGHNT, CDR2 YYREEE (reference sequence). The CDR3 sequence is 20 residues long. This chain's CDR3 is CASRPRGPGLAGVPTDTQYF. DNA for the CDR3: TGTGCCAGCAGACCCCGCGGCCCGGGACTAGCGGGAGTCCCCACAGATACGCAGTATTTT.

The chain employs TRBV4-1 and TRBJ2-7; TRBD2 matches at 7 bases. Germline CDR1 and CDR2: MGHRA and YSYEKL. This CDR3 has 16 amino acids. V lost 0 bases and J lost 2; bases outside the gene matches: 7. CDR3 protein: CASSQEFDSGPYEQYF. Written as DNA, the CDR3 is TGCGCCAGCAGCCAAGAATTCGATAGCGGGCCCTACGAGCAGTACTTC.

The chain is built from TRBV11-2 and TRBJ2-1, with 8 bases matching TRBD1. Germline assignment: CDR1 SGHAT and CDR2 FQNNGV. After removal of 1 base from V and 7 bases from J, the junction contained 6 bases not matched to a gene. The CDR3 loop spans 15 amino acids. The CDR3 DNA sequence: TGTGCCAGCAGCTTAGCGGACAGGGTAGATAATGAGCAGTTCTTC. Its translation: CASSLADRVDNEQFF. Full variable domain (outside the CDR3, taken from reference TRBV11-2 and TRBJ2-1): EAGVAQSPRYKIIEKRQSVAFWCNPISGHATLYWYQQILGQGPKLLIQFQNNGVVDDSQLPKDRFSAERLKGVDSTLKIQPAKLEDSAVYLCASSLADRVDNEQFFGPGTRLTVL.

This chain joins TRBV6-1 and TRBJ2-3; 8 bases match TRBD1. The CDR3 extends over 15 amino acids. V was clipped by 6 bases and J by 2 bases; unmatched bases: 7. In germline, CDR1 is MNHNS, CDR2 SASEGT. The CDR3 loop is CASRTDRDFTDTQYF. CDR3 nucleotides: TGTGCCAGCAGGACGGACAGGGACTTCACAGATACGCAGTATTTT.

This clone showed up just a few times. CDR3 loop: CASTTNTEAFF. CDR3 nucleotides: TGTGCCAGCACCACAAACACTGAAGCTTTCTTT. The rearrangement uses TRBV21-1 and TRBJ1-1; whether TRBD1, the table's D call, matches the DNA was not checked. TRBV21-1 corresponds to a pseudogene. The CDR3 sequence is 11 residues long.

The CDR3 protein is CASSFSGDGRNQPQHF. As DNA, the CDR3 is TGTGCCAGCAGCTTTTCGGGGGACGGCAGGAATCAGCCCCAGCATTTT. The V and J genes are TRBV5-8 and TRBJ1-5; D is perhaps TRBD1 (5 bases). Looked up from germline, CDR1 is SGHTS and CDR2 is YDEGEE. This CDR3 has 16 amino acids. Between the trimmed V and J ends, which lost 2 bases and 4 bases, there was a span of 16 bases.

The rearrangement joins TRBV27 to TRBJ1-2, with TRBD1 matching over 8 bases. The CDR3 sequence is 15 residues long. Germline V gene lookup returns CDR1 MNHEY and CDR2 SMNVEV (reference sequence). V dropped 9 bases and J dropped 2; count of bases not matched to a gene: 11. The CDR3 region has the DNA TGTGCCAGTAAGGACAGGGATTTGTCCAACTATGGCTACACCTTC. Translation gives CASKDRDLSNYGYTF.

The chain joins TRBV30 to TRBJ2-7; 7 positions match TRBD2. The CDR3 contains 15 residues. V shed 2 bases and J 3 bases; nucleotides not matched to a gene: 10. Germline V CDR1 and CDR2: GTSNPN, SVGIG (reference sequence). The CDR3 DNA reads TGTGCCTGGAGTCTCCCAACCAAGCGGGGCTACGAGCAGTACTTC. Protein product: CAWSLPTKRGYEQYF. The whole variable domain, remainder taken from reference TRBV30 and TRBJ2-7, is SQTIHQWPATLVQPVGSPLSLECTVEGTSNPNLYWYRQAAGRGLQLLFYSVGIGQISSEVPQNLSASRPQDRQFILSSKKLLLSDSGFYLCAWSLPTKRGYEQYFGPGTRLTVT.

The chain is built from TRBV14 and TRBJ2-1; 8 nucleotides align to TRBD2. The CDR3 runs to 17 residues. The ends lost 1 base at V and 0 bases at J; junction bases unmatched: 5. Germline CDR1 is SGHDN and CDR2 is FVKESK. This CDR3 is CASSQVPSGRSYNEQFF. CDR3 DNA: TGTGCCAGCAGCCAAGTGCCTAGCGGGCGCTCCTACAATGAGCAGTTCTTC.

The J gene is TRBJ2-2, the V gene TRBV5-1; D remains unclear. Germline V gene sequence: CDR1 SGHRS, CDR2 YFSETQ. The CDR3 loop spans 16 amino acids. Deletions cut 0 bases from V and 6 bases from J, with 15 bases between. DNA for the CDR3: TGCGCCAGCAGCTTGGACGAGCTATCGTCGGCCGGGGAGCTGTTTTTT. Protein sequence: CASSLDELSSAGELFF.

This clone appeared a single time. The V gene is TRBV30, the J gene TRBJ1-2, with 7 nucleotides matching TRBD1. Per the germline V gene, CDR1 is GTSNPN and CDR2 is SVGIG (reference sequence). After removal of 0 bases from V and 2 bases from J, the junction contained 21 bases not matched to a gene. The CDR3 is made up of 20 amino acids. This CDR3 reads CAWSVLGTASLPGYNYGYTF. DNA for the CDR3: TGTGCCTGGAGTGTACTTGGGACAGCAAGCCTGCCCGGTTACAACTATGGCTACACCTTC. Drawing the rest from reference TRBV30 and TRBJ1-2, the complete variable domain is SQTIHQWPATLVQPVGSPLSLECTVEGTSNPNLYWYRQAAGRGLQLLFYSVGIGQISSEVPQNLSASRPQDRQFILSSKKLLLSDSGFYLCAWSVLGTASLPGYNYGYTFGSGTRLTVV.

In regard to this clone: The sample carries other DNA sequences with the same CDR3. The V gene is TRBV7-2, the J gene TRBJ2-7; perhaps TRBD1 as D (7 bases). The CDR3 sequence is 14 residues long. V shed 4 bases and J shed 0 bases, with 10 bases lying between them. Germline V gene lookup returns CDR1 SGHTA and CDR2 FQGNSA. This CDR3 is CASSSRDSSYEQYF. In DNA form, the CDR3 reads TGTGCCAGCAGCTCGCGGGACAGCTCCTACGAGCAGTACTTC.

This chain connects TRBV27 to TRBJ2-5, with a tentative D call TRBD1 (6 bases). The V and J ends lost 5 bases and 3 bases respectively, with 16 bases between them. The CDR3 covers 15 residues. The germline gives CDR1 MNHEY, CDR2 SMNVEV (reference sequence). CDR3 amino acids: CASSRANGGEETQYF. In DNA form, the CDR3 reads TGTGCCAGCAGTCGGGCGAATGGGGGCGAAGAGACCCAGTACTTC.

The chain employs TRBV5-1 and TRBJ2-2; TRBD2 is a possible D gene (7 bases). CDR3 size: 16 residues. V was clipped by 1 base and J by 7 bases, with 17 bases between them. The germline CDR1 and CDR2 sequences are SGHRS and YFSETQ. The DNA of the CDR3 is TGCGCCAGCAGCTTGACCGGGGAGGGGGAGAACGGGGAGCTGTTTTTT. It codes for CASSLTGEGENGELFF.

This chain links TRBV5-8 with TRBJ1-5, with D uncertain. The V gene's germline CDR1 is SGHTS and CDR2 YDEGEE. Between the trimmed V and J ends, which lost 0 bases and 0 bases, there was a span of 10 bases. The CDR3 is 16 amino acids. The DNA of the CDR3 is TGTGCCAGCAGCTTGGGGCAACCTCTTAGCAATCAGCCCCAGCATTTT. This translates into CASSLGQPLSNQPQHF.

The V and J genes are TRBV19 and TRBJ2-1; D possibly corresponds to TRBD1 (6 bases). CDR3 size: 12 residues. Germline V gene sequence: CDR1 LNHDA, CDR2 SQIVND (reference sequence). The germline V and J ends were trimmed by 8 bases and 3 bases, with 8 bases remaining between them. CDR3 residues: CASGTNYNEQFF. Here the CDR3 DNA reads TGTGCCAGTGGGACAAACTACAATGAGCAGTTCTTC.

This chain joins TRBV7-2 and TRBJ1-2, with unresolved D. This CDR3 is 15 amino acids long. V was trimmed by 5 bases and J by 0 bases, leaving 13 bases between them. Germline assignment: CDR1 SGHTA and CDR2 FQGNSA. CDR3 loop: CASSPRHHPNYGYTF. The CDR3 DNA sequence: TGTGCCAGCAGCCCCCGACACCATCCTAACTATGGCTACACCTTC.

This clone was counted a single time. V is TRBV10-1 and J is TRBJ2-1; TRBD2 agrees at 14 bases. Germline CDR1 and CDR2: WNHNN and SYGVQD (reference sequence). V was clipped by 6 bases and J by 8 bases; unmatched bases: 6. The CDR3 extends over 15 amino acids. CDR3 DNA sequence: TGCGCCAGCAGGCCGGGACTAGCGGGAGCCGATGAGCAGTTCTTC. Translated: CASRPGLAGADEQFF.

The chain is built from TRBV5-5 and TRBJ1-5, with 8 positions matching TRBD1. V shed 4 bases and J 7 bases; nucleotides not matched to a gene: 7. The germline V gene encodes CDR1 SGHKS and CDR2 YYEKEE (reference sequence). The CDR3 is 14 residues long. The CDR3: CASSHGQGHQPQHF. DNA of the CDR3: TGTGCCAGCAGCCACGGACAGGGTCACCAGCCCCAGCATTTT.

This chain joins TRBV5-1 and TRBJ2-3; 7 bases are shared with TRBD2. This CDR3 comprises 17 residues. J was trimmed by 3 bases and V by 0 bases; bases with no gene match: 10. In germline, CDR1 is SGHRS, CDR2 YFSETQ. CDR3 DNA sequence: TGCGCCAGCAGCTTGGGGGGGTGGGGACTAATTACAGATACGCAGTATTTT. It is translated as CASSLGGWGLITDTQYF.

The rearrangement links TRBV4-3 to TRBJ2-7, with 10 bases that match TRBD1. The CDR3 length is 16 residues. Per the germline V gene, CDR1 is LGHNA and CDR2 is YSLEER. The V and J ends lost 0 bases and 2 bases, in that order; junction bases with no gene match: 4. CDR3 protein: CASSQEWGTGAYEQYF. The CDR3 DNA sequence: TGCGCCAGCAGCCAAGAGTGGGGGACAGGGGCCTACGAGCAGTACTTC.

J is TRBJ1-5 and V is TRBV28, with no clear D. Between the trimmed V and J ends, which lost 3 bases and 3 bases, there was a span of 9 bases. The CDR3 length is 14 residues. The germline CDR1 and CDR2 sequences are MDHEN and SYDVKM. CDR3 in amino acids: CASSFSGYNQPQHF. CDR3 DNA sequence: TGTGCCAGCAGTTTTTCGGGGTACAATCAGCCCCAGCATTTT. Full variable domain (rest looked up from reference TRBV28 and TRBJ1-5): DVKVTQSSRYLVKRTGEKVFLECVQDMDHENMFWYRQDPGLGLRLIYFSYDVKMKEKGDIPEGYSVSREKKERFSLILESASTNQTSMYLCASSFSGYNQPQHFGDGTRLSIL.

The chain is built from TRBV4-2 and TRBJ2-7, with 8 bases that match TRBD2. The V segment lost 1 base and the J segment 5 bases; nucleotides outside the gene matches: 7. The CDR3 loop spans 15 amino acids. CDR1 is LGHNA and CDR2 is YNFKEQ in the germline V gene. The CDR3 loop reads CASSQVGGARDEQYF. CDR3 nucleotides: TGTGCCAGCAGCCAAGTCGGGGGGGCGCGCGACGAGCAGTACTTC.